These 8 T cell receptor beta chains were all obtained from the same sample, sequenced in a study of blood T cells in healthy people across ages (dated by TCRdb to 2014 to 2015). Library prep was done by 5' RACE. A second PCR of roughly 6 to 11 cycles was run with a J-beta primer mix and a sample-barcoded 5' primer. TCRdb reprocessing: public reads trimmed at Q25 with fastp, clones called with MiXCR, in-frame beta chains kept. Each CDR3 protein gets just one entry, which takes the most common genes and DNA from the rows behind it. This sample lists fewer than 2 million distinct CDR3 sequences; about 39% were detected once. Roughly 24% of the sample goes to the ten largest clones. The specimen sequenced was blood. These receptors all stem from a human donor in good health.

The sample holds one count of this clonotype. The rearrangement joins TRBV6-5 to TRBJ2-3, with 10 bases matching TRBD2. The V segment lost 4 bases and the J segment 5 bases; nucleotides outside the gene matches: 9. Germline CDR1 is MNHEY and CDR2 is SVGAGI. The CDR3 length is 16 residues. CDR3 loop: CASSSDSGGFLDTQYF. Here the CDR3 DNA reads TGTGCCAGCAGTTCGGATAGCGGGGGGTTTTTAGATACGCAGTATTTT.

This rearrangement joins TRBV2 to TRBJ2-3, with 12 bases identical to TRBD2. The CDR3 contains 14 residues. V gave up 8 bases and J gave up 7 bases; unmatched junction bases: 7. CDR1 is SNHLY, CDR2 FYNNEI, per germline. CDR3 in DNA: TGTGCCAGCCAGACTAGCGGGGGACACTATACGCAGTATTTT. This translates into CASQTSGGHYTQYF.

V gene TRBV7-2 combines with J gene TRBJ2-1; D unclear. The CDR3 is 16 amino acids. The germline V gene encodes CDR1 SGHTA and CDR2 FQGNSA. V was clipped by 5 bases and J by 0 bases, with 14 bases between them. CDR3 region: CASSRWGRSSYNEQFF. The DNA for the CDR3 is TGTGCCAGCAGCCGATGGGGTCGGAGCTCCTACAATGAGCAGTTCTTC.

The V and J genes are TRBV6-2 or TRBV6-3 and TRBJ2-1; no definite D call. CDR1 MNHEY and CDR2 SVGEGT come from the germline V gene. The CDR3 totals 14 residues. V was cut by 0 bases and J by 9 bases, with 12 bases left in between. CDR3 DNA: TGTGCCAGCAGTTACTCTGTGGAACTGACTGAGCAGTTCTTC. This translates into CASSYSVELTEQFF.

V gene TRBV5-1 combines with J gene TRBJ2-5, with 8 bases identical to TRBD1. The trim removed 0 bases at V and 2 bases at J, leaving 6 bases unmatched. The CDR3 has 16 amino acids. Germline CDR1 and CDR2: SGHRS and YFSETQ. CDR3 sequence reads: CASSLGAGGQQETQYF. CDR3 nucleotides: TGCGCCAGCAGCTTGGGGGCAGGGGGCCAACAAGAGACCCAGTACTTC.

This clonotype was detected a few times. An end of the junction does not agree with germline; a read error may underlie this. This chain's CDR3 is CASSRRDNSATDTQYF. The CDR3, as DNA: TGCGCCAGCAGCCGAAGGGACAATTCCGCCACAGATACACAGTATTTT. The chain couples TRBV5-1 to TRBJ2-3; TRBD1 might be the D (6 bases). The CDR3 sequence is 16 residues long. The V gene's germline CDR1 is SGHRS and CDR2 YFSETQ.

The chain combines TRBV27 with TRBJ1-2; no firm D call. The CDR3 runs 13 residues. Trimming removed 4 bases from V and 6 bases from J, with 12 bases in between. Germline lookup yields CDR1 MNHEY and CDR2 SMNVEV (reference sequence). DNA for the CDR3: TGTGCCAGCAGTTCTGGGCCTGTCAATGGCTACACCTTC. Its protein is CASSSGPVNGYTF.

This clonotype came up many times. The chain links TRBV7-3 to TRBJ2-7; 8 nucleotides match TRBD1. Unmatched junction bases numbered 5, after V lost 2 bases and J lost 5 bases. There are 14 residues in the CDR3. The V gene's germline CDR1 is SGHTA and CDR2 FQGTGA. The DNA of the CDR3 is TGTGCCAGCAGCTTAGCCGGGACAGGTAACGAGCAGTACTTC. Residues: CASSLAGTGNEQYF.